The clone carrying this TCR beta chain occurred many times. The data stem from a study of blood T cell repertoires in COVID-19. Study in general: Samples taken during acute and convalescent COVID-19 were collected in the United States, Italy and Spain.

Germline CDR1 SEHNR, CDR2 FQNEAQ (reference sequence). V lost 5 bases to trimming and J lost 3 bases; unmatched junction nucleotides: 4. The CDR3 consists of 14 residues. The data were produced by immunoSEQ multiplex PCR, yet TCRdb's version contains in-frame clones alone and is incomplete. The sample includes 150,000 to 200,000 clones, around 82% of them seen just once. The chain combines TRBV7-9 with TRBJ1-5; 7 nucleotides agree with TRBD1. Source material: PBMCs or T cells enriched from blood (not recorded which). This receptor was identified in a woman aged 50 to 60 with acute COVID-19. The CDR3 DNA reads TGTGCCAGCAGCGCCGGGACAGACAATCAGCCCCAGCATTTT. This gives the protein CASSAGTDNQPQHF.